The entry below describes one T cell receptor (beta chain). Its antigen remains unknown. The junction departs from germline at one end; a sequencing error may be responsible. The method was immunoSEQ multiplex PCR; TCRdb's version includes in-frame clones alone and lacks a portion of them. The table records roughly 130,000 clones, approximately 94% of them present only once. The data stem from a study of T cell responses to AZD1222 COVID-19 vaccine. The germline CDR1 and CDR2 sequences are MNHEY and SVGEGT. The CDR3 sequence is 12 residues long. The study, taken as a whole, reports: Only six people who got AZD1222 tested seropositive at baseline. Epitopes outside B.1.351 and B.1.1.7 mutated regions reportedly drew nearly half of spike TCRs.

Sequenced material: peripheral blood, taken on day 0 of AZD1222 vaccination. The gene calls are TRBV6-2 or TRBV6-3 and TRBJ1-1; maybe TRBD1 (5 bases). The TCR sequence derives from an adult in good health. CDR3 bases: TGTGCCAGCAGTTACTCGTGGACCCGAGGGGATTTT. This sequence encodes CASSYSWTRGDF.